This T cell receptor (beta chain) was sequenced during a study of blood T cell repertoires in COVID-19. For the study at large: Sites across the United States, Italy and Spain contributed samples from acute and convalescent COVID-19. Nucleic acid was either cDNA or gDNA, and it came from T cells, B-cell-depleted T cells, or PBMCs.

The V end was cut by 2 bases, the J end by 4 bases, with 13 bases between. Per the germline V gene, CDR1 is SGHTA and CDR2 is FQGNSA. The CDR3 runs 15 residues. In the study's own analysis: Estimated nucleated cell counts came from reference gene primer amplification. Generated by immunoSEQ multiplex PCR, the TCRdb table keeps only in-frame clones and is missing some. V, J and clone size reflect that table, while D and trimming were determined from the DNA. The table has 200,000 to 250,000 clones, more than 65% seen once. J is TRBJ2-3 and V is TRBV7-2; D perhaps matches TRBD2 (6 bases). This clonotype originated in a woman in her 40s who had recovered from COVID-19. Sequenced input: peripheral blood. CDR3 sequence reads: CASSLSAGNSDTQYF. The DNA for the CDR3 is TGTGCCAGCAGCTTATCGGCGGGGAACTCAGATACGCAGTATTTT. Filled out from reference TRBV7-2 and TRBJ2-3, the complete variable domain reads GAGVSQSPSNKVTEKGKDVELRCDPISGHTALYWYRQSLGQGLEFLIYFQGNSAPDKSGLPSDRFSAERTGGSVSTLTIQRTQQEDSAVYLCASSLSAGNSDTQYFGPGTRLTVL.